This T cell receptor beta chain was profiled in a study of T-cell memory formation after mild COVID-19. General observations from the study: In pre-infection memory, a portion of responding clones appeared, which suggested that cross-reactive memory joined.

To note about this clonotype: Its target is unknown.

MiXCR, run by TCRdb on the 5' RACE reads, gives a single entry per CDR3 protein. This table has roughly 120,000 distinct CDR3 sequences, 20% to 25% appearing once. The CDR3 is 16 residues long. Looked up from germline, CDR1 is SGHRS and CDR2 is YFSETQ. Trimming took 0 bases from V and 1 from J; bases not matched to a gene: 6. This sequence joins TRBV5-1 and TRBJ2-7; 8 nucleotides line up with TRBD1. The TCR sequence derives from a man between 18 and 29 years old who had mild COVID-19 (a few samples of this study predate the infection). Cell type and time point are not known. Sequenced material: PBMCs or a T cell subset sorted from them (not recorded which). CDR3 protein: CASSLGQGSPSYEQYV. In DNA, the CDR3 is TGCGCCAGCAGCTTGGGACAGGGGTCCCCTTCCTACGAGCAGTACGTC.